This is a list of T cell receptor beta chains from one sample in a study of somatic mutations in cytotoxic T cells in rheumatoid arthritis. Data came from immunoSEQ multiplex PCR; TCRdb stores just in-frame clones and leaves some out. The sample holds roughly 10,000 clones; around 82% are singletons and the top ten take roughly an eighth. The sample was CD8+ T cells sorted from blood. These receptors all come from an adult with rheumatoid arthritis. CDR3s include the opening cysteine and the closing phenylalanine or tryptophan. The D gene is left open where the match is weak. The size of a clone is reported for some rows only, either as once, few or many, or as a class for expanded clones.

clone_size: few; j_call: TRBJ1-2; v_call: TRBV7-2; d_call: NA; cdr3_nt: TGTGCCAGCAGCTTAGCAGGAGATGGCTACACCTTC; cdr3_aa: CASSLAGDGYTF
clone_size: NA; j_call: TRBJ2-1; v_call: TRBV25-1; d_call: NA; cdr3_nt: TGTGCCAGCAGTGAAGGCCGCTTTCCCATCTTC; cdr3_aa: CASSEGRFPIF
clone_size: NA; j_call: TRBJ1-1; v_call: TRBV27; d_call: NA; cdr3_nt: TGTGCCAGCAGTTCCACAGCGAACACTGAAGCTTTCTTT; cdr3_aa: CASSSTANTEAFF
clone_size: NA; j_call: TRBJ2-3; v_call: TRBV7-8; d_call: NA; cdr3_nt: TGTGCCAGCAGCTTAGATCTAGCGAAACCGTCAGATACGCAGTATTTT; cdr3_aa: CASSLDLAKPSDTQYF
clone_size: NA; j_call: TRBJ2-3; v_call: TRBV30; d_call: NA; cdr3_nt: TGTGCCTGGAGTGTATTAGGAAACACAGATACGCAGTATTTT; cdr3_aa: CAWSVLGNTDTQYF
clone_size: NA; j_call: TRBJ2-2; v_call: TRBV7-2; d_call: NA; cdr3_nt: TGTGCCAGCAGCTTAGGAGTTTTCGTGGCCACCGGGGAGCTGTTTTTT; cdr3_aa: CASSLGVFVATGELFF
clone_size: NA; j_call: TRBJ1-6; v_call: TRBV6-5; d_call: NA; cdr3_nt: TGTGCCAGCAGTTACGACATGGGGGGATCACCCCTCCACTTT; cdr3_aa: CASSYDMGGSPLHF
clone_size: NA; j_call: TRBJ2-7; v_call: TRBV9; d_call: NA; cdr3_nt: TGTGCCACCTCGGACGGGTCGGTGGGTGGCGAGCAGTACTTC; cdr3_aa: CATSDGSVGGEQYF
clone_size: once; j_call: TRBJ2-1; v_call: TRBV20-1; d_call: NA; cdr3_nt: TGCAGTGCTAGACCGACTTTTGATTCCTTCTTC; cdr3_aa: CSARPTFDSFF
clone_size: few; j_call: TRBJ1-2; v_call: TRBV2; d_call: TRBD1; cdr3_nt: TGTGCCAGCAGTGATCCCGGACAGGGGGCATCTAACTATGGCTACACCTTC; cdr3_aa: CASSDPGQGASNYGYTF
clone_size: once; j_call: TRBJ2-3; v_call: TRBV5-6; d_call: NA; cdr3_nt: TGTGCCAGCAGCTTGGTTCTCTGGGTCACAGATACGCAGTATTTT; cdr3_aa: CASSLVLWVTDTQYF
clone_size: NA; j_call: TRBJ2-2; v_call: TRBV4-1; d_call: TRBD2; cdr3_nt: TGCGCCAGCAGCCAAGTTGCGGGAGACGGGGAGCTGTTTTTT; cdr3_aa: CASSQVAGDGELFF
clone_size: NA; j_call: TRBJ1-5; v_call: TRBV19; d_call: NA; cdr3_nt: TGTGCCAGTAGTATAATTTCGACCGAGCCCCAGCATTTT; cdr3_aa: CASSIISTEPQHF
clone_size: NA; j_call: TRBJ2-7; v_call: TRBV7-2; d_call: NA; cdr3_nt: TGTGCCAGCAGCTTAGCATTAGAGCAGTACTTC; cdr3_aa: CASSLALEQYF
clone_size: NA; j_call: TRBJ2-2; v_call: TRBV7-9; d_call: NA; cdr3_nt: TGTGCCAGCAGCCTAGATGGGGAGCTGTTTTTT; cdr3_aa: CASSLDGELFF
clone_size: NA; j_call: TRBJ1-1; v_call: TRBV7-9; d_call: NA; cdr3_nt: TGTGCCAGCAGCCCAGTACAGGGGAACACTGAAGCTTTCTTT; cdr3_aa: CASSPVQGNTEAFF
clone_size: few; j_call: TRBJ1-5; v_call: TRBV10-3; d_call: TRBD1; cdr3_nt: TGTGCCATCAGTGAGTCAAAGACAGGGGGTCAGCCCCAGCATTTT; cdr3_aa: CAISESKTGGQPQHF
clone_size: NA; j_call: TRBJ1-4; v_call: TRBV14; d_call: TRBD1; cdr3_nt: TGTGCCAGCAGCCAGGTACAGGGGAGGCTGTTTTTT; cdr3_aa: CASSQVQGRLFF
clone_size: NA; j_call: TRBJ1-2; v_call: TRBV29-1; d_call: NA; cdr3_nt: TGCAGCGTTGAATCCGCGGATAATGGCTACACCTTC; cdr3_aa: CSVESADNGYTF
clone_size: NA; j_call: TRBJ2-1; v_call: TRBV7-9; d_call: NA; cdr3_nt: TGTGCCAGCAGCTACCCCTCAAGCGGTAGCTCCTACAATGAGCAGTTCTTC; cdr3_aa: CASSYPSSGSSYNEQFF
clone_size: NA; j_call: TRBJ2-2; v_call: TRBV27; d_call: NA; cdr3_nt: TGTGCCAGCAGTTTATCCCTCGTCCGGGGTCTAAACACCGGGGAGCTGTTTTTT; cdr3_aa: CASSLSLVRGLNTGELFF
clone_size: NA; j_call: TRBJ2-5; v_call: TRBV5-1; d_call: TRBD1; cdr3_nt: TGCGCCAGCAGCTCCGGACAGGGGGCATGGGGAGAGACCCAGTACTTC; cdr3_aa: CASSSGQGAWGETQYF
clone_size: NA; j_call: TRBJ2-7; v_call: TRBV7-3; d_call: TRBD2; cdr3_nt: TGTGCCAGCAGCTTTAAAGCGGGATGGGGCGAGCAGTACTTC; cdr3_aa: CASSFKAGWGEQYF
clone_size: NA; j_call: TRBJ2-3; v_call: TRBV11-2; d_call: NA; cdr3_nt: TGTGCCAGCAGCTTAGACCCCTCCAGCACAGATACGCAGTATTTT; cdr3_aa: CASSLDPSSTDTQYF
clone_size: NA; j_call: TRBJ1-2; v_call: TRBV27; d_call: NA; cdr3_nt: TGTGCCAGCAGTTCATGGCAGGGTGATGGCTACACCTTC; cdr3_aa: CASSSWQGDGYTF
clone_size: NA; j_call: TRBJ2-7; v_call: TRBV5-1; d_call: TRBD2; cdr3_nt: TGCGCCAGCAGCTTGGGGGGTAGCGGGGGGCATTACGAGCAGTACTTC; cdr3_aa: CASSLGGSGGHYEQYF
clone_size: NA; j_call: TRBJ2-5; v_call: TRBV5-6; d_call: TRBD2; cdr3_nt: TGTGCCAGCAGCTCCCCGGGACTAGGAGGTGAGACCCAGTACTTC; cdr3_aa: CASSSPGLGGETQYF
clone_size: NA; j_call: TRBJ2-7; v_call: TRBV27; d_call: NA; cdr3_nt: TGTGCCAGCGGGGGGGGCATCTCCTACGAGCAGTACTTC; cdr3_aa: CASGGGISYEQYF
clone_size: NA; j_call: TRBJ2-7; v_call: TRBV7-2; d_call: NA; cdr3_nt: TGTGCCAGCAGCTATTACACTAGCTACGAGCAGTACTTC; cdr3_aa: CASSYYTSYEQYF
clone_size: once; j_call: TRBJ2-7; v_call: TRBV7-3; d_call: NA; cdr3_nt: TGTGCCAGCAGCTTAAGCGGGGGCGGGGGCCCCTACGAGCAGTACTTC; cdr3_aa: CASSLSGGGGPYEQYF
clone_size: few; j_call: TRBJ2-1; v_call: TRBV7-6; d_call: NA; cdr3_nt: TGTGCCAGCAGCCAAACCCGCAATGAGCAGTTCTTC; cdr3_aa: CASSQTRNEQFF
clone_size: NA; j_call: TRBJ1-1; v_call: TRBV9; d_call: NA; cdr3_nt: TGTGCCAGCAGCGTAGGACAGATGAACACTGAAGCTTTCTTT; cdr3_aa: CASSVGQMNTEAFF
clone_size: NA; j_call: TRBJ2-7; v_call: TRBV27; d_call: TRBD1; cdr3_nt: TGTGCCAGCAGTTTTTGGGGGACAGACGAGCAGTACTTC; cdr3_aa: CASSFWGTDEQYF
clone_size: NA; j_call: TRBJ2-1; v_call: TRBV5-5; d_call: TRBD2; cdr3_nt: TGTGCCAGCAGCCACTTGGGACTAGTAGTCCATGAGCAGTTCTTC; cdr3_aa: CASSHLGLVVHEQFF
clone_size: NA; j_call: TRBJ2-3; v_call: TRBV5-6; d_call: NA; cdr3_nt: TGTGCCAGCAGCTTAGGGCAGGGGTACACAGATACGCAGTATTTT; cdr3_aa: CASSLGQGYTDTQYF
clone_size: NA; j_call: TRBJ2-2; v_call: TRBV14; d_call: NA; cdr3_nt: TGTGCCAGCAGCCAGATCGATCGCGGCCTGATCGGCGGGGAGCTGTTTTTT; cdr3_aa: CASSQIDRGLIGGELFF
clone_size: few; j_call: TRBJ1-1; v_call: TRBV11-2; d_call: TRBD1; cdr3_nt: TGTGCCAGCAGGCGTACAGGGGACACTGAAGCTTTCTTT; cdr3_aa: CASRRTGDTEAFF
clone_size: few; j_call: TRBJ2-7; v_call: TRBV6-5; d_call: NA; cdr3_nt: TGTGCCAGCAGGTCACAAGACTTTACCTACGAGCAGTACTTC; cdr3_aa: CASRSQDFTYEQYF
clone_size: NA; j_call: TRBJ1-1; v_call: TRBV6-6; d_call: NA; cdr3_nt: TGTGCCAGCAGTTACTCGATAGCCGGTGAAGCTTTCTTT; cdr3_aa: CASSYSIAGEAFF
clone_size: NA; j_call: TRBJ2-7; v_call: TRBV6-6; d_call: NA; cdr3_nt: TGTGCCAGCAGTTACTCGGGGGAGCAGTACTTC; cdr3_aa: CASSYSGEQYF
clone_size: NA; j_call: TRBJ2-5; v_call: TRBV4-1; d_call: NA; cdr3_nt: TGCGCCAGCAGCCACCCCGGGACACTAGAGACCCAGTACTTC; cdr3_aa: CASSHPGTLETQYF
clone_size: NA; j_call: TRBJ2-2; v_call: TRBV6-5; d_call: NA; cdr3_nt: TGTGCCAGCAGCCTCTTTAGAATGAACACCGGGGAGCTGTTTTTT; cdr3_aa: CASSLFRMNTGELFF
clone_size: NA; j_call: TRBJ2-3; v_call: TRBV5-6; d_call: NA; cdr3_nt: TGTGCCAGCAGCTTGATGACGGGGGCCTACATGGATACGCAGTATTTT; cdr3_aa: CASSLMTGAYMDTQYF
clone_size: NA; j_call: TRBJ2-3; v_call: TRBV7-9; d_call: NA; cdr3_nt: TGTGCCAGCAGCCCTCCTCGGGACGGTACGCAGTATTTT; cdr3_aa: CASSPPRDGTQYF
clone_size: NA; j_call: TRBJ2-1; v_call: TRBV7-8; d_call: TRBD2; cdr3_nt: TGTGCCAGCAGCTTAGCGGCTAGCGGGGGGGCGGATGAGCAGTTCTTC; cdr3_aa: CASSLAASGGADEQFF
clone_size: NA; j_call: TRBJ1-5; v_call: TRBV28; d_call: NA; cdr3_nt: TGTGCCAGCAGTTATCGGACGGATTATAGCAATCAGCCCCAGCATTTT; cdr3_aa: CASSYRTDYSNQPQHF
clone_size: NA; j_call: TRBJ1-6; v_call: TRBV7-2; d_call: NA; cdr3_nt: TGTGCCAGCAGCTTAGAGGGTTTGGCCTATAATTCACCCCTCCACTTT; cdr3_aa: CASSLEGLAYNSPLHF
clone_size: NA; j_call: TRBJ1-5; v_call: TRBV9; d_call: TRBD1; cdr3_nt: TGTGCCAGCAGCGGCGAACCGGACAGGTATAGCAATCAGCCCCAGCATTTT; cdr3_aa: CASSGEPDRYSNQPQHF
clone_size: NA; j_call: TRBJ2-1; v_call: TRBV6-4; d_call: NA; cdr3_nt: TGTGCCAGCAGTGACTCAGGGGGGCCGGGGTATGAGCAGTTCTTC; cdr3_aa: CASSDSGGPGYEQFF
clone_size: NA; j_call: TRBJ2-3; v_call: TRBV9; d_call: TRBD2; cdr3_nt: TGTGCCAGCAGCGTAGATGACAGCGGGGGAGTCACAGATACGCAGTATTTT; cdr3_aa: CASSVDDSGGVTDTQYF
clone_size: NA; j_call: TRBJ2-3; v_call: TRBV15; d_call: NA; cdr3_nt: TGTGCCACCAGCAGAGATTGGAGCACAGATACGCAGTATTTT; cdr3_aa: CATSRDWSTDTQYF
clone_size: NA; j_call: TRBJ2-2; v_call: TRBV7-9; d_call: TRBD1; cdr3_nt: TGTGCCAGCAGCCCGGGACAGGGGGCGAACACCGGGGAGCTGTTTTTT; cdr3_aa: CASSPGQGANTGELFF
clone_size: NA; j_call: TRBJ1-1; v_call: TRBV2; d_call: TRBD1; cdr3_nt: TGTGCCAGCTATACCGGAAAGACAGGGGAGTTCACTGAAGCTTTCTTT; cdr3_aa: CASYTGKTGEFTEAFF
clone_size: NA; j_call: TRBJ2-1; v_call: TRBV7-9; d_call: NA; cdr3_nt: TGTGCCAGCAGCCCTTCGTTGGGACGCTACAATGAGCAGTTCTTC; cdr3_aa: CASSPSLGRYNEQFF